This T cell receptor (beta chain) was obtained from a study of cytomegalovirus exposure and HLA in healthy donors. TCRdb keeps only in-frame clones here, not all; method: immunoSEQ multiplex PCR. The data show some 150,000 clones, 80% to 90% seen once. Germline V gives CDR1 LNHDA, CDR2 SQIVND (reference sequence). CDR3 length equals 13 residues. With V trimmed by 2 bases and J by 5 bases, 3 bases remained unmatched. This TCR was sampled from a young woman in good health and CMV-seropositive. The chain carries TRBV19 and TRBJ2-7; 7 bases align to TRBD2. What was sequenced was PBMCs. The DNA for the CDR3 is TGTGCCAGTAGTATAACGGGGGGAAACGAGCAGTACTTC. Translating it yields CASSITGGNEQYF.